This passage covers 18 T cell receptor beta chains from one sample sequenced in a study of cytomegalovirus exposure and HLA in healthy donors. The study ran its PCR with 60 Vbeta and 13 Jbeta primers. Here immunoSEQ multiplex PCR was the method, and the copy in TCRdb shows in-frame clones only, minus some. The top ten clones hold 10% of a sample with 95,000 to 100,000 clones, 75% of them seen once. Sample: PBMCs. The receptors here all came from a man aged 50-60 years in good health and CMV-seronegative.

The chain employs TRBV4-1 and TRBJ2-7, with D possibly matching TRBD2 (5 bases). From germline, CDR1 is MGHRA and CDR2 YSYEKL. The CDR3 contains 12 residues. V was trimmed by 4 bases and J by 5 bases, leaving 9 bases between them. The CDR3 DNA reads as TGCGCCAGCAGCCCGGTCGGGGACGAGCAGTACTTC. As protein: CASSPVGDEQYF.

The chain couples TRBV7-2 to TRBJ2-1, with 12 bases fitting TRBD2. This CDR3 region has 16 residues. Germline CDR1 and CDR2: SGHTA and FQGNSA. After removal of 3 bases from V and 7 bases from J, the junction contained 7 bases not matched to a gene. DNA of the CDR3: TGTGCCAGCAGCTTGCAGACTAGCGGGAGTCTAAATGAGCAGTTCTTC. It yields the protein CASSLQTSGSLNEQFF. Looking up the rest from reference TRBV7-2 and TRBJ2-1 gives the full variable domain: GAGVSQSPSNKVTEKGKDVELRCDPISGHTALYWYRQSLGQGLEFLIYFQGNSAPDKSGLPSDRFSAERTGGSVSTLTIQRTQQEDSAVYLCASSLQTSGSLNEQFFGPGTRLTVL.

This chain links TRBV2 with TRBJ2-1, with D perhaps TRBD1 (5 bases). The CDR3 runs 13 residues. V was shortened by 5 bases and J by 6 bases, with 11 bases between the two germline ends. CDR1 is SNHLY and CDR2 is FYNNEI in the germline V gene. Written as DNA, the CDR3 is TGTGCCAGCAGTTCGACAGTCAGCAATGAGCAGTTCTTC. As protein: CASSSTVSNEQFF.

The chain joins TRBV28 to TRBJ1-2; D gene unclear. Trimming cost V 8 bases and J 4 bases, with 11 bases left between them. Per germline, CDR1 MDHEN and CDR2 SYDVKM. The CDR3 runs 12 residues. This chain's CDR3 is CASLNAGYGYTF. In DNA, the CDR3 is TGTGCCAGCCTAAACGCGGGCTATGGCTACACCTTC.

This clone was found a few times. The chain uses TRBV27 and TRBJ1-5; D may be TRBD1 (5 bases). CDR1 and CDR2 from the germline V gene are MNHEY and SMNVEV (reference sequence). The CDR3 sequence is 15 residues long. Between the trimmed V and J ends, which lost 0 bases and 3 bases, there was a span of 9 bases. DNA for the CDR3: TGTGCCAGCAGTTTATCGGGGGGAATCAATCAGCCCCAGCATTTT. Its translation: CASSLSGGINQPQHF.

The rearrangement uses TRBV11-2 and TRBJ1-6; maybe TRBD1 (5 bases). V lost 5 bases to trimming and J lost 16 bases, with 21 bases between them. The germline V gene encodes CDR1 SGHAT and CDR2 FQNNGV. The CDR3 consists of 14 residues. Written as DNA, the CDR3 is TGTGCCAGCAGCCTCTACTCTACAGGCAGGGAACTCCACTTT. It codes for CASSLYSTGRELHF.

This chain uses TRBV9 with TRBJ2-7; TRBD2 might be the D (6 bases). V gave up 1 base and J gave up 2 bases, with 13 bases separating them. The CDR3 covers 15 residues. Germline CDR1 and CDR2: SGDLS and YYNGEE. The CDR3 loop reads CASSVYDGGTYEQYF. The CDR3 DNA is TGTGCCAGCAGCGTATACGACGGGGGAACCTACGAGCAGTACTTC.

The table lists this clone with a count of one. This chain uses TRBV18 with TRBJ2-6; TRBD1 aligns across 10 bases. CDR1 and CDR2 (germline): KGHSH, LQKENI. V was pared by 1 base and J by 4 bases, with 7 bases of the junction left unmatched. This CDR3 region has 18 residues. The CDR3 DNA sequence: TGTGCCAGCTCACCACGACAGGGGGCAATTATGGGGGCCAACGTCCTGACTTTC. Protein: CASSPRQGAIMGANVLTF.

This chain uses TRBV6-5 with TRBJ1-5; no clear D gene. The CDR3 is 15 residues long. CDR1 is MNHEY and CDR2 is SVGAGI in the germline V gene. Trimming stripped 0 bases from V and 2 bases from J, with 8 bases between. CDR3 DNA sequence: TGTGCCAGCAGTTACTCTTCATTTGGCAATCAGCCCCAGCATTTT. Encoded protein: CASSYSSFGNQPQHF.

CDR3 in DNA: TGTGCCAGCAGTCCCCTCCGCCTACAGGGGTCCAGGATCACTGAAGCTTTCTTT. Its protein is CASSPLRLQGSRITEAFF. V and J are TRBV28 and TRBJ1-1, with TRBD1 matching over 7 bases. Germline V gene data show CDR1 as MDHEN and CDR2 as SYDVKM. The CDR3 is 18 amino acids. V was pared by 5 bases and J by 4 bases, with 19 bases of the junction left unmatched.

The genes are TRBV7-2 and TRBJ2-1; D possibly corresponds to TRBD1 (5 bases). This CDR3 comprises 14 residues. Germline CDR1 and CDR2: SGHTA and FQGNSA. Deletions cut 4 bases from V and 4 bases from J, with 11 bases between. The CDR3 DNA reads TGTGCCAGCAGCTCACAGGTCTTTTACAATGAGCAGTTCTTC. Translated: CASSSQVFYNEQFF.

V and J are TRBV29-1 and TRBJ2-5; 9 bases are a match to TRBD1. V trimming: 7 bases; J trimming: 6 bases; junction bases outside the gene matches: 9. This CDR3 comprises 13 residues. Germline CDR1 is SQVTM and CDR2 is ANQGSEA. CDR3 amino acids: CSGGQGRAKTQYF. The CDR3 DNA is TGCAGCGGAGGACAGGGGCGAGCAAAGACCCAGTACTTC.

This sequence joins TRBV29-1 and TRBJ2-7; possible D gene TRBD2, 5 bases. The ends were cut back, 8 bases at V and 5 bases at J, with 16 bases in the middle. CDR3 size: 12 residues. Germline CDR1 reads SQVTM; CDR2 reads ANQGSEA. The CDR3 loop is CSLNLPGNEQYF. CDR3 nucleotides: TGCAGCCTCAATCTACCGGGAAACGAGCAGTACTTC.

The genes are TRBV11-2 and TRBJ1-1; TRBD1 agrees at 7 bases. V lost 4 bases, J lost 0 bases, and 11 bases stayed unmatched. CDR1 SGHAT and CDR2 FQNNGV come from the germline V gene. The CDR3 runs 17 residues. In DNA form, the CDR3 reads TGTGCCAGCAGCTCCCGGGGCAGGGGGTCGTTGAACACTGAAGCTTTCTTT. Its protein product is CASSSRGRGSLNTEAFF.

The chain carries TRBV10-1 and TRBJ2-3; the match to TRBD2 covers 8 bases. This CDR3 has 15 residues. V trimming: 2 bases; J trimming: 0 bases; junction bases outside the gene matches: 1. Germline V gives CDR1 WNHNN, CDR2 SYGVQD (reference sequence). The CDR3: CASSERGGSTDTQYF. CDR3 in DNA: TGCGCCAGCAGTGAGCGGGGGGGAAGCACAGATACGCAGTATTTT.

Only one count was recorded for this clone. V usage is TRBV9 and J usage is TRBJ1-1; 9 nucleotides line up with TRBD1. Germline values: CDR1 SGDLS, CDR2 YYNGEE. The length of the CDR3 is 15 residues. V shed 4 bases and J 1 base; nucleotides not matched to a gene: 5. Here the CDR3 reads CASSPRQGGNTEAFF. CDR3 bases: TGTGCCAGCAGCCCTAGACAGGGGGGGAACACTGAAGCTTTCTTT.

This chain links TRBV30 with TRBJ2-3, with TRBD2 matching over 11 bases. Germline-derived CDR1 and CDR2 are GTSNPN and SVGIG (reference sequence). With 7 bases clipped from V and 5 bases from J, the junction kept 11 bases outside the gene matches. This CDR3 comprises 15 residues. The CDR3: CAYSQNLAGGDTQYF. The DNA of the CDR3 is TGTGCCTACTCACAGAATCTAGCGGGAGGAGATACGCAGTATTTT.

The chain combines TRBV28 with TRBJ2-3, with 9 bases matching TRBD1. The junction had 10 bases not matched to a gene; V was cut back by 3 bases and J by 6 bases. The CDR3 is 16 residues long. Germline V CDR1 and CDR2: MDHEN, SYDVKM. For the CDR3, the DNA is TGTGCCAGCAGTTTGCAACCGGGACAGGGATCTGATACGCAGTATTTT. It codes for CASSLQPGQGSDTQYF.